This T cell receptor beta chain stems from a study of shared clonotypes between healthy human individuals. Study results and limitations: Generally, estimated richness proved larger in naive subsets than it did in memory subsets. Large depth notwithstanding, sorted-subset sequencing proved incomplete by rarefaction. The authors expected sequencing depth to affect clonotype sharing among donors.

Sorted-subset replicate PCR reactions were performed with approximately 200 ng DNA, corresponding to 30,000 or so T cell genomes. Assay used: immunoSEQ multiplex PCR; TCRdb lists only in-frame clones, some missing. The sample shows about 660,000 clones, about 74% of them seen only once. In the case of this clone: Its antigen is currently unknown.

V was clipped by 5 bases and J by 4 bases; unmatched bases: 7. The CDR3 extends over 15 amino acids. Germline V gives CDR1 MNHEY, CDR2 SMNVEV (reference sequence). The specimen sequenced was memory CD4+ T cells sorted from blood. Subset noted: CD45RA-negative fraction. The chain couples TRBV27 to TRBJ1-5; TRBD1 agrees at 8 bases. The clonotype was recovered from a woman in her 30s in good health. CDR3 bases: TGTGCCAGCAGTACGGACAGGGTTGGGAATCAGCCCCAGCATTTT. Its protein product is CASSTDRVGNQPQHF.